The clone carrying this T cell receptor (beta chain) occurred once. The antigen remains unidentified. CDR3 length: 15 amino acids. V was pared by 1 base and J by 5 bases, with 0 bases of the junction left unmatched. Germline CDR1 and CDR2: SGHNT and YENEEA. The data were produced by immunoSEQ multiplex PCR, yet TCRdb's version contains in-frame clones alone and is incomplete. The repertoire has 90,000 to 110,000 clones, roughly 88% of them found once; the top ten carry approximately 17%. The source of the sample is a study of T cell responses to AZD1222 COVID-19 vaccine. Study outcomes and limitations: Spike-specific TCR repertoires showed rising breadth and depth after two AZD1222 doses.

The TCR sequence derives from an adult in good health. This specimen was peripheral blood, taken on day 0 of AZD1222 vaccination. The rearrangement joins TRBV11-3 to TRBJ2-1; 12 nucleotides agree with TRBD2. CDR3 sequence reads: CASSLGTSGNNEQFF. CDR3 in DNA: TGTGCCAGCAGCTTAGGGACTAGCGGGAACAATGAGCAGTTCTTC.